The rows below give T cell receptor beta chains drawn from one sample of a study of T cells in Graves' hyperthyroidism and ophthalmopathy. TCRdb ran MiXCR on the multiplex PCR reads and lists one entry per CDR3 protein. In the table there are 550,000 to 700,000 distinct CDR3 sequences, 46% of which are singletons. The specimen was peripheral blood or thyroid tissue (not recorded which). Receptor source: an adult woman with Graves' disease, either hyperthyroidism or ophthalmopathy (not recorded which). Both conserved end residues are part of each CDR3. The D gene is left open where the match is weak. Size values are once, few and many counts, or a class for expanded clones, and some rows have none.

>-|TRBJ2-7|TRBV10-3|many
CATKQVPSYEQYF
TGTGCCACTAAACAGGTTCCCTCCTACGAGCAGTACTTC
>TRBD2|TRBJ2-7|TRBV16|-
CARRLRLAGDYEQYF
TGTGCTCGTCGGCTCAGGCTAGCGGGAGATTACGAGCAGTACTTC
>TRBD2|TRBJ2-2|TRBV2|many
CASSEGLAGESTGELFF
TGTGCCAGCAGTGAAGGACTAGCGGGAGAGTCCACCGGGGAGCTGTTTTTT
>TRBD2|TRBJ2-3|TRBV20-1|many
CSAMTSGRSDGADTQYF
TGCAGTGCTATGACTAGCGGGAGGAGTGACGGGGCCGATACGCAGTATTTT
>TRBD2|TRBJ2-7|TRBV30|-
CAWSGSTSGLYEQYF
TGTGCCTGGAGTGGTTCGACTAGCGGGCTCTACGAGCAGTACTTC
>-|TRBJ1-1|TRBV18|-
CASSPPQGGLEAFF
TGTGCCAGCTCACCACCACAGGGAGGGCTTGAAGCTTTCTTT
>-|TRBJ2-7|TRBV3-1|many
CASSQLRGYEQYF
TGTGCCAGCAGCCAATTGAGGGGCTACGAGCAGTACTTC
>-|TRBJ2-7|TRBV2|-
CASTPGLVYEQYF
TGTGCCAGCACCCCAGGGTTGGTCTACGAGCAGTACTTC
>-|TRBJ2-2|TRBV9|few
CASSLNTGTGELFF
TGTGCCAGCAGCTTAAACACGGGCACCGGGGAGCTGTTTTTT
>-|TRBJ2-5|TRBV7-2|many
CASSLRSGETQYF
TGTGCCAGCAGCTTAAGGTCGGGAGAGACCCAGTACTTC